This T cell receptor (beta chain) was recorded in a study of shared clonotypes between healthy human individuals (dated by TCRdb to 2018 to 2021). A note on the overall study: The cohort included a few men and a couple of women between 18 and 49 years of age. For each donor, three plates each were used for CD4 naive and CD4 memory, two plates were used for CD8 naive, and one plate was used for CD8 memory. The study deeply sequenced blood TCR repertoires of about 5 healthy adults to estimate repertoire size and the extent of clonotype sharing between individuals. To increase sequencing depth and limit assay-specific biases, TCR repertoire library preparation and sequencing were carried out by different laboratories using diverse techniques. Each donor's leukapheresis produced roughly between about 0.8 and 10 billion PBMCs. Summary of the overall study and its limitations: Rarefaction of sorted-subset datasets indicated incomplete sequencing despite the large sequencing depth. Sampling was restricted to blood, and TCR repertoires in tissues likely differ from the TCR repertoires found in blood. About 5% of naive CD4, 3.5% of naive CD8, approximately 2.2% of memory CD4, and 0.35% to 0.4% of memory CD8 clonotypes were shared across several donors. Pairwise subsampling indicated that sequencing depth was expected to affect the degree of clonotype sharing among donors. Because the study included only a small number of donors, the genetic and exposure-history diversity represented was limited. Compared with non-shared clonotypes, clonotypes shared by all four sorted-subset donors had higher generation probabilities. Estimated clonotype richness was generally larger for naive than for memory subsets.

Details on this clone: Its antigen is not yet known. Base quality data are lacking; no much larger clone is found one base away.

Healthy HIV-negative adults with no recently reported acute infections or vaccinations were included as donors. Only Caucasian adults living in Nashville, Tennessee, USA were represented among the donors. CD4+ T cells were enriched by magnetic negative selection; naive cells were then positively selected on CD45RA, and the negative fraction formed the memory subset. After blood collection by leukapheresis, PBMCs were isolated using Ficoll-Histopaque density gradient centrifugation and then cryopreserved in the vapor phase of liquid nitrogen. Analytical flow cytometry was used to check the purity and quantity of every magnetically sorted T cell population. From each sorted fraction, genomic DNA was isolated and quantified by UV absorbance on a Nanodrop 2000c. TCR CDR3 regions were amplified from genomic DNA by multiplex PCR using the deep immunoSEQ assay. Extracted genomic DNA from each cell subset was spread evenly across all wells of several immunoSEQ 96-well plates, with each plate serving as a replicate. For sorted subsets, approximately 200 ng of genomic DNA, equivalent to around 30,000 T cell genomes, went into each replicate PCR. Purified libraries were measured with a Qubit 3.0 fluorometer, size-checked on a Bioanalyzer 2100, and measured again with the KAPA Library Quantification kit. Every immunoSEQ 96-well plate was sequenced on a separate single-read 150-cycle Illumina NextSeq 550 flow cell. The study's processing was this. Because the immunoSEQ output held only junctional sequences and lacked quality scores, the filtering could not match the filtering applied to full-length reads. Sequences were annotated with PyIR, a Python wrapper for IgBLAST v1.9, and V/J genes and CDR3 were assigned using IMGT germline references. Reads were filtered out if the reads had weak V/J assignments (E-value above 1e-6), no CDR3, stop codons, out-of-frame junctions, or ambiguous translated residues. V3J clonotypes were defined as sequences sharing the same inferred V gene, J gene, and CDR3 amino acid sequence. The percentage overlap between two repertoires was calculated by dividing the number of shared unique clonotypes by the size of the smaller repertoire. Richness of each repertoire was evaluated using RTK rarefaction, the Chao1 estimator, and Recon v2.1 estimates of unobserved clonotypes. For all TCRbeta clonotypes obtained by the gDNA method from a handful of donors, generation probabilities were computed with OLGA. TCRdb carries this immuneACCESS record with in-frame sequences only. Its versions omit some clonotypes, under half of them owing to an unresolved V gene in the studies checked, with the rest unexplained. V, J and clone size are those of that table, while D and trimming were read from the DNA. The table for this sample lists fewer than 2.5 million clones; approximately 93% of them were counted only once. The top ten clonotypes cover about 0.38% of the sample.

CDR1 and CDR2 (MGHRA, YSYEKL) derive from the germline V gene. Spanning cysteine to phenylalanine, the CDR3 consists of 18 amino acids. Only CDR3 DNA remains: 54 bases, in frame from the first base. Trimmed from V: 5 bases; trimmed from J: 5 bases; junction bases lacking a gene match: 12. The sequencing sample was made of naive CD4+ T cells from PBMCs. The label giving this sample's cell subset or site can be read as: CD45RA+ positively selected. The chain is encoded by TRBV4-1 joined to TRBJ2-1; 13 central nucleotides agree with TRBD2. The receptor comes from a man between 18 and 29 years old in good health. Some clones in this sample may be carry-over from other donors' samples. Here is the DNA: TGCGCCAGCAGCTCCCGATCGGTCACTAGCGGGAGGGACAATGAGCAGTTCTTC. It codes for CASSSRSVTSGRDNEQFF.